This TCR beta chain was captured by sequencing in a study of blood T cells in healthy people across ages. Individuals who donated were healthy Caucasians from Russia aged about 6 to 90. The ends lost 4 bases at V and 13 bases at J; junction bases unmatched: 14. This CDR3 is 15 amino acids long. For the second PCR, which ran for about 7 to 11 cycles, a sample-barcoded 5' primer and a J-beta primer mix were used. CDR3-containing paired-end reads numbering at least 2.5 million came from each sample. From the 5' RACE reads, TCRdb called clonotypes with MiXCR, one entry per CDR3 protein. This sample has roughly 1,700,000 distinct CDR3 sequences; 28% occur once, and the top ten carry 7.7%.

Sample: blood. The chain is built from TRBV12-3 or TRBV12-4 and TRBJ2-4; the match to TRBD2 covers 9 bases. This sequence originates from a woman between 25 and 40 years old in good health. Written as DNA, the CDR3 is TGTGCCAGCAGTTCCGGGGCGGGAGGGAACAATGAGCAGTACTTC. It encodes CASSSGAGGNNEQYF.